The next 7 T cell receptor beta chains were all read from a single sample in a study of T cell responses to AZD1222 COVID-19 vaccine. TCRdb's copy holds only in-frame clones and misses some; the assay was immunoSEQ multiplex PCR. The data show about 110,000 clones, about 92% seen once. The sequencing used peripheral blood, collected 28 days after the second AZD1222 dose. The receptors were sampled from an adult who received the AZD1222 COVID-19 vaccine.

The rearrangement joins TRBV19 to TRBJ1-1, with 8 positions matching TRBD1. Germline assignment: CDR1 LNHDA and CDR2 SQIVND (reference sequence). CDR3 length: 13 residues. The ends lost 10 bases at V and 6 bases at J; junction bases unmatched: 10. CDR3 bases: TGTGCCACCTACGACAGGGGAATAGCTGAAGCTTTCTTT. Protein: CATYDRGIAEAFF.

The chain is built from TRBV6-5 and TRBJ2-7, with 11 bases matching TRBD1. The CDR3 runs to 15 residues. Germline trimming cut 6 bases from V and 2 bases from J; bases unmatched to any gene: 6. Germline assignment: CDR1 MNHEY and CDR2 SVGAGI. This chain's CDR3 is CASSMDRGPTYEQYF. The CDR3 region has the DNA TGTGCCAGCAGCATGGACAGGGGGCCGACCTACGAGCAGTACTTC.

This sequence joins TRBV28 and TRBJ2-1, with 9 positions matching TRBD1. Germline V gene sequence: CDR1 MDHEN, CDR2 SYDVKM. The CDR3 is 14 amino acids. With 10 bases clipped from V and 6 bases from J, the junction kept 10 bases outside the gene matches. The CDR3 region has the DNA TGTGCCATTACAGGGGGCCATCTAATCAATGAGCAGTTCTTC. It translates to CAITGGHLINEQFF.

This chain uses TRBV18 with TRBJ1-1; no definite D call. The CDR3 has 16 residues. Germline V gene sequence: CDR1 KGHSH, CDR2 LQKENI. V shed 1 base and J shed 0 bases, with 12 bases lying between them. The CDR3 region is CASSPQALMMNTEAFF. DNA of the CDR3: TGTGCCAGCTCACCACAAGCTTTGATGATGAACACTGAAGCTTTCTTT.

The chain carries TRBV5-6 and TRBJ2-7; a weak D match, TRBD2 (6 bases). Germline V CDR1 and CDR2: SGHDT, YYEEEE. This CDR3 comprises 15 residues. V was shortened by 2 bases and J by 1 base, with 13 bases between the two germline ends. The CDR3 protein is CASSLGGVQSYEQYF. The CDR3 DNA follows: TGTGCCAGCAGCTTAGGAGGGGTCCAGTCCTACGAGCAGTACTTC.

This clone was found once. The chain joins TRBV5-4 to TRBJ2-7, with D tentatively TRBD2 (7 bases). CDR3 length: 14 amino acids. Germline V gives CDR1 SGHNT, CDR2 YYREEE (reference sequence). V was trimmed by 4 bases and J by 2 bases, leaving 13 bases between them. CDR3 nucleotides: TGTGCCAGCAGCGTAGGGGGGAGGGCCTACGAGCAGTACTTC. Protein: CASSVGGRAYEQYF. Supplemented by reference TRBV5-4 and TRBJ2-7, the full variable domain reads ETGVTQSPTHLIKTRGQQVTLRCSSQSGHNTVSWYQQALGQGPQFIFQYYREEENGRGNFPPRFSGLQFPNYSSELNVNALELDDSALYLCASSVGGRAYEQYFGPGTRLTVT.

The chain joins TRBV10-1 to TRBJ1-3; perhaps TRBD1 as D (6 bases). The CDR3 loop spans 16 amino acids. Trimming took off 2 bases at V and 0 bases at J, with 11 bases between the two ends. Germline V gives CDR1 WNHNN, CDR2 SYGVQD (reference sequence). CDR3 nucleotide sequence: TGCGCCAGCAGTGAGGTGGACAGTCGCTCTGGAAACACCATATATTTT. It yields the protein CASSEVDSRSGNTIYF.